This T cell receptor (beta chain) originates from a study of OX40 agonist ivuxolimab in advanced cancers. Study background: 30% to 40% of patients had received prior checkpoint inhibitor therapy. Three patients got partial responses; one had hepatocellular carcinoma and two had cutaneous melanoma.

The method was immunoSEQ multiplex PCR; TCRdb's version includes in-frame clones alone and lacks a portion of them. Of about 55,000 clones listed, over 75% are singletons. This clone appeared a single time. Trimming cost V 5 bases and J 6 bases; bases outside gene matches: 5. CDR1 and CDR2 (germline): SGHNT, YYREEE (reference sequence). The CDR3 is 14 amino acids. V and J are TRBV5-4 and TRBJ2-1; 10 nucleotides agree with TRBD2. Sequenced here: CD4+ or CD8+ T cells sorted from blood, sampled in a trial of the OX40 agonist ivuxolimab. The source is an adult with an advanced solid tumor such as melanoma, head and neck, liver or kidney cancer. The CDR3 loop reads CASRKTSGRNEQFF. The CDR3 coding sequence is TGTGCCAGCAGGAAGACTAGCGGGCGCAATGAGCAGTTCTTC.